This T cell receptor beta chain came from a study of monozygotic twins with cystic fibrosis. Notes on the study in general: Monozygotic CF twin pairs shared significantly more nucleotide-identical clonotypes than unrelated CF individuals did. Co-twins had the most similar V usage for 13 of 16 pairs, J for 8.

This clone was seen just once. What it binds is not known. Clones were read by immunoSEQ multiplex PCR, and TCRdb kept only the in-frame ones, dropping some. The table lists under 30,000 clones, 90% of them singletons. The V and J ends lost 4 bases and 4 bases respectively, with 17 bases between them. The CDR3 has 15 residues. The V gene's germline CDR1 is SGHTS and CDR2 YDEGEE. The V call is TRBV5-8, the J call TRBJ1-2, with D tentatively TRBD1 (6 bases). The TCR sequence derives from a girl aged 2-10 years with cystic fibrosis. Sequencing was done on a sample of blood. CDR3 amino acids: CASSPGVGLSYGYTF. As DNA, the CDR3 is TGTGCCAGCAGCCCAGGGGTTGGACTCTCCTATGGCTACACCTTC. Full variable domain (rest looked up from reference TRBV5-8 and TRBJ1-2): EAGVTQSPTHLIKTRGQQATLRCSPISGHTSVYWYQQALGLGLQFLLWYDEGEERNRGNFPPRFSGRQFPNYSSELNVNALELEDSALYLCASSPGVGLSYGYTFGSGTRLTVV.